These T cell receptor beta chains were read from a single sample in a study of cytomegalovirus exposure and HLA in healthy donors. Generated by immunoSEQ multiplex PCR, the TCRdb table keeps only in-frame clones and is missing some. The sample includes roughly 250,000 clones, roughly 89% seen only once; the top ten take 0.37%. Specimen: PBMCs. The receptors derive from a woman between 18 and 29 years old in good health and CMV-seronegative. Each CDR3 is given with its conserved first and last residue. D genes are given only for firm matches. The listing skips clone size in some rows; elsewhere it reads once, few, many or a size class.

V gene	clone size	D gene	J gene	CDR3 DNA	CDR3 protein
TRBV29-1	NA	NA	TRBJ1-5	TGCAGCGTAGTAACAGGGTTGAATCAGCCCCAGCATTTT	CSVVTGLNQPQHF
TRBV5-1	NA	TRBD1	TRBJ1-1	TGCGCCAGCAGCTACGCCACGACAGGGCTGAACACTGAAGCTTTCTTT	CASSYATTGLNTEAFF
TRBV27	NA	TRBD2	TRBJ2-1	TGTGCCAGCAGGCCTGGGACTAGTATTCAAGATGAGCAGTTCTTC	CASRPGTSIQDEQFF
TRBV9	NA	TRBD2	TRBJ2-1	TGTGCCGGCGGGGGGTCCTACAATGAGCAGTTCTTC	CAGGGSYNEQFF
TRBV6-4	once	NA	TRBJ2-3	TGTGCCAGCAGTGAGAAGCTTTCTGGCACAGATACGCAGTATTTT	CASSEKLSGTDTQYF
TRBV6-6	NA	TRBD1	TRBJ1-4	TGTGCCAGCTCAAATCCGGGACAGGGGTATGAAAAACTGTTTTTT	CASSNPGQGYEKLFF
TRBV28	NA	TRBD1	TRBJ1-5	TGTGCCAGCAGCGGACAGGGAATGAGGCAGCCCCAGCATTTT	CASSGQGMRQPQHF
TRBV7-9	NA	TRBD1	TRBJ2-7	TGTGCCAGCAGCTGGGGACAGCCCTACGAGCAGTACTTC	CASSWGQPYEQYF
TRBV5-5	NA	NA	TRBJ1-2	TGTGCCAGCAGCTTGGAACCAGGGGTGGCCTATGGCTACACCTTC	CASSLEPGVAYGYTF
TRBV2	NA	NA	TRBJ1-2	TGTGCCAGCAGGCCCCAGGGTCCCTATGGCTACACCTTC	CASRPQGPYGYTF
TRBV5-1	NA	TRBD1	TRBJ1-1	TGCGCCAGCAGTCCCTGGGACAGGGCGCACACTGAAGCTTTCTTT	CASSPWDRAHTEAFF
TRBV28	NA	NA	TRBJ1-1	TGTGCCAGCAGTCCGATTGTGGGTGACATGAACACTGAAGCTTTCTTT	CASSPIVGDMNTEAFF
TRBV28	NA	NA	TRBJ2-2	TGTGCCAGCAGTTTACGCAGGGCACACACCGGGGAGCTGTTTTTT	CASSLRRAHTGELFF
TRBV6-1	NA	NA	TRBJ1-1	TGTGCCAGCAGTGATTCGAGACAGAGAAACGAAATCTTTGAAGCTTTCTTT	CASSDSRQRNEIFEAFF
TRBV28	NA	TRBD1	TRBJ1-5	TGTGCCAGCAGTTTACGTACAGGGGTTAATCAGCCCCAGCATTTT	CASSLRTGVNQPQHF
TRBV28	NA	NA	TRBJ1-4	TGTGCCAGCGGTCGGACTGGGGGGATAGAAAAACTGTTTTTT	CASGRTGGIEKLFF